This section outlines one T cell receptor (beta chain) sequence together with its context. A much larger clone differs by one base, so this may be a read error. CDR1 and CDR2 from the germline V gene are SGHTA and FQGNSA. The CDR3 consists of 15 residues. As for time point: sample taken at primary tumor resection. Unsorted samples of tumor, nontumor lung or frozen PBMC had their whole RNA sequenced. The sample belongs to a study of spatial heterogeneity in lung cancer. Unique molecular identifiers tagged every individual TCR cDNA molecule. Each CDR3 protein gets one entry after TCRdb re-called the 5' RACE reads with MiXCR. The sample includes 50,000 to 55,000 distinct CDR3 sequences, less than 9% of them seen just once.

Sequences were derived from PBMCs, sampled at surgery. This chain connects TRBV7-2 to TRBJ2-7, with 12 nucleotides matching TRBD2. This clonotype originated in a female donor with early-stage non-small cell lung cancer. The CDR3 sequence is CASSSRLAGGYGQYF. The CDR3, as DNA: TGTGCCAGCAGCTCCCGGCTAGCGGGGGGGTACGGGCAGTACTTC.